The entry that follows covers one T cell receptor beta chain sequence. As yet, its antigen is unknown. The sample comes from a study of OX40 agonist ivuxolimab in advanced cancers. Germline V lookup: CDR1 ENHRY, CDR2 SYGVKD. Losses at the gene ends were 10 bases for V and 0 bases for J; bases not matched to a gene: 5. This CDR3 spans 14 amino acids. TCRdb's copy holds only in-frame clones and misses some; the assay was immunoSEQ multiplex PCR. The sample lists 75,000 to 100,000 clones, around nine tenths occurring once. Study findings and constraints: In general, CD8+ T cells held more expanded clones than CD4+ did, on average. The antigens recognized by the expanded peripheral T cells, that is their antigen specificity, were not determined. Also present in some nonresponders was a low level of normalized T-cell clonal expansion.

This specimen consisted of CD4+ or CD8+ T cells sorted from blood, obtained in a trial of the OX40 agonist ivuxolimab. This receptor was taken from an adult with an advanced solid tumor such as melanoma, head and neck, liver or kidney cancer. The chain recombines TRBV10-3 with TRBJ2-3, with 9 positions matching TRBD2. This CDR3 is CATTSGTSTDTQYF. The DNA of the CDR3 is TGTGCCACGACTAGCGGAACTAGCACAGATACGCAGTATTTT.